This note documents a single T cell receptor (beta chain) sequence. What it binds is unknown. The data stem from a study of shared clonotypes between healthy human individuals. For the study at large: Donors, aged 18 to 49, were a couple of women and three men.

TCRdb keeps only in-frame clones here, not all; method: immunoSEQ multiplex PCR. Of 330,000 or so clones in the sample, around 67% are singletons; the top ten hold about 10%. General study results and limits: Naive subsets usually exceeded memory subsets in estimated richness.

The receptor comes from a man aged 30 to 45 in good health. The sequencing sample was made of memory CD4+ T cells sorted from blood. Noted subset: CD45RA-negative fraction.

The CDR3: CASSSGPQGRAFF. The CDR3 DNA reads as TGTGCCAGCAGTTCCGGGCCCCAGGGTCGAGCTTTCTTT. The chain joins TRBV6-6 to TRBJ1-1, with D possibly matching TRBD1 (5 bases). V was clipped by 4 bases and J by 10 bases, with 16 bases between them. Germline CDR1 MNHNY, CDR2 SVGAGI (reference sequence). CDR3 size: 13 residues.